This passage covers 26 T cell receptor beta chains from one sample sequenced in a study of T cell repertoires in cytomegalovirus infection. TCRdb recomputed calls from the reads with MiXCR, one row per CDR3 protein. The table lists fewer than 1,000,000 distinct CDR3 sequences, approximately 31% of them singletons. No antigen has been identified for these receptors. Source: cultured CD8+ T cells from PBMCs, taken from culture after CMV antigen stimulation. These receptors were taken from a human donor in good health (CMV status not recorded). Some clones in this sample may be carry-over from other donors' samples.

This clonotype was detected a few times. The chain recombines TRBV7-6 with TRBJ1-1, with no clear D. This CDR3 spans 11 amino acids. The germline CDR1 and CDR2 sequences are SGHVS and FNYEAQ. The V end was cut by 4 bases, the J end by 10 bases, with 10 bases between. CDR3 in DNA: TGTGCCAGCAGCTCGGGGTACGGAGCTTTCTTT. Translated: CASSSGYGAFF.

This clonotype came up a few times. The J gene is TRBJ1-1, the V gene TRBV7-7; TRBD1 is a possible D gene (5 bases). The CDR3 runs to 11 residues. Germline loops: CDR1 SSHAT, CDR2 FNYEAQ (reference sequence). The germline V and J ends were trimmed by 11 bases and 7 bases, with 14 bases remaining between them. Written as DNA, the CDR3 is TGTGCCGTTGTGAGGGGAGGTGAAGCTTTCTTT. Its translation is CAVVRGGEAFF.

This clonotype was found many times. This chain connects TRBV7-9 to TRBJ1-1; D uncertain. V was clipped by 6 bases and J by 11 bases, with 19 bases between them. The germline gives CDR1 SEHNR, CDR2 FQNEAQ (reference sequence). The CDR3 is 13 amino acids. CDR3 in DNA: TGTGCCAGCAGTACCCCGATTGGAAGGGAGGCTTTCTTT. Its protein product is CASSTPIGREAFF. Variable domain in full (rest from reference TRBV7-9 and TRBJ1-1): DTGVSQNPRHKITKRGQNVTFRCDPISEHNRLYWYRQTLGQGPEFLTYFQNEAQLEKSRLLSDRFSAERPKGSFSTLEIQRTEQGDSAMYLCASSTPIGREAFFGQGTRLTVV.

The chain couples TRBV29-1 to TRBJ1-2; D may be TRBD1 (6 bases). Germline CDR1 and CDR2: SQVTM and ANQGSEA. V was trimmed by 4 bases and J by 0 bases, leaving 9 bases between them. The CDR3 is 13 residues long. The CDR3 spells CSVGTVSNYGYTF. CDR3 DNA sequence: TGCAGCGTTGGGACAGTTTCTAACTATGGCTACACCTTC. The full variable domain, its missing parts supplied by reference TRBV29-1 and TRBJ1-2, is SAVISQKPSRDICQRGTSLTIQCQVDSQVTMMFWYRQQPGQSLTLIATANQGSEATYESGFVIDKFPISRPNLTFSTLTVSNMSPEDSSIYLCSVGTVSNYGYTFGSGTRLTVV.

CDR3 region: CASSASPGKFNYGYTF. Written as DNA, the CDR3 is TGTGCCAGCAGCGCCTCGCCGGGTAAATTTAACTATGGCTACACCTTC. The rearrangement uses TRBV5-6 and TRBJ1-2, with unresolved D. The germline V gene encodes CDR1 SGHDT and CDR2 YYEEEE. V was trimmed by 4 bases and J by 1 base, leaving 17 bases between them. This CDR3 is 16 amino acids long.

There are a few counts of this clonotype. This chain links TRBV6-1 with TRBJ1-5; TRBD1 is a possible D gene (6 bases). V lost 0 bases to trimming and J lost 6 bases, with 12 bases between them. The germline gives CDR1 MNHNS, CDR2 SASEGT. There are 15 residues in the CDR3. The CDR3 here is CASSEAFQGSQPQHF. In nucleotides, the CDR3 is TGTGCCAGCAGTGAAGCCTTCCAGGGGAGTCAGCCCCAGCATTTT.

The rearrangement uses TRBV4-1 and TRBJ1-5; D call uncertain. V shed 1 base and J shed 10 bases, with 11 bases lying between them. Germline loops: CDR1 MGHRA, CDR2 YSYEKL. The CDR3 has 13 residues. CDR3 bases: TGCGCCAGCAGCCAAGGAGAAGGGCCACCCCAGCATTTT. It translates to CASSQGEGPPQHF.

V is TRBV5-3 and J is TRBJ2-7; D is uncertain. TRBV5-3 is marked as an open reading frame, function uncertain. V lost 1 base to trimming and J lost 12 bases, with 14 bases between them. CDR3 size: 12 residues. As DNA, the CDR3 is TGTGCCAGAAGCTTGAGGGTGGGCAGTTTGTACGTC. It yields the protein CARSLRVGSLYV.

The chain uses TRBV2 and TRBJ2-7; 7 bases line up with TRBD2. V was clipped by 5 bases and J by 0 bases; unmatched bases: 7. CDR1 is SNHLY and CDR2 is FYNNEI in the germline V gene. The CDR3 length is 15 residues. CDR3 region: CASSPTSASSYEQYF. The CDR3 coding sequence is TGTGCCAGCAGTCCCACTAGCGCGAGCTCCTACGAGCAGTACTTC.

This sequence joins TRBV6-6 and TRBJ2-1; perhaps TRBD1 as D (6 bases). CDR3 length equals 14 residues. Germline CDR1 is MNHNY and CDR2 is SVGAGI (reference sequence). V lost 5 bases, J lost 9 bases, and 17 bases lay in between. Here the CDR3 reads CASSPQGLRGEQFF. The CDR3 DNA is TGTGCCAGCAGTCCACAGGGTCTGAGAGGTGAGCAGTTCTTC.

This clonotype was counted a few times. The chain has TRBV28 and TRBJ2-6; TRBD1 matches at 7 bases. The length of the CDR3 is 16 residues. V trimming: 2 bases; J trimming: 3 bases; junction bases outside the gene matches: 4. The germline CDR1 and CDR2 sequences are MDHEN and SYDVKM. CDR3 sequence: CASSLRQGFGANVLTF. The CDR3 DNA sequence: TGTGCCAGCAGTTTAAGACAGGGATTTGGGGCCAACGTCCTGACTTTC.

The V call is TRBV6-2 or TRBV6-3, the J call TRBJ2-7; perhaps TRBD1 as D (5 bases). Trimming pared 2 bases from V and 7 bases from J, leaving 9 bases between. The CDR3 has 12 residues. CDR1 MNHEY and CDR2 SVGEGT come from the germline V gene. In DNA, the CDR3 is TGTGCCAGCAGTTACACCGGACAAGAGCAGTACGTC. Amino acids: CASSYTGQEQYV.

The genes are TRBV6-1 and TRBJ1-2, with 7 bases fitting TRBD1. CDR1 MNHNS and CDR2 SASEGT come from the germline V gene. V dropped 5 bases and J dropped 6; count of bases not matched to a gene: 18. This CDR3 is built from 17 residues. CDR3 in DNA: TGTGCCAGCAGTCCTAGTTCGGGAGGGGACAGCATCCATGGCTACACCTTC. Its translation: CASSPSSGGDSIHGYTF.

The V gene is TRBV7-2, the J gene TRBJ2-7, with 7 bases identical to TRBD2. J gave up 1 base and V 4 bases, and 13 bases lay outside the gene matches. In germline, CDR1 is SGHTA, CDR2 FQGNSA. This CDR3 comprises 17 residues. The CDR3 sequence: CASSSVEIGGMSYEQYF. The CDR3 nucleotides are TGTGCCAGCAGCTCCGTTGAGATCGGGGGGATGTCCTACGAGCAGTACTTC.

This clonotype showed up just a few times. The chain uses TRBV2 and TRBJ1-4; tentatively, D is TRBD1 (6 bases). The CDR3 runs 16 residues. Germline V CDR1 and CDR2: SNHLY, FYNNEI. Trimming pared 0 bases from V and 4 bases from J, leaving 12 bases between. The CDR3 coding sequence is TGTGCCAGCAGTGAAGCTACAGGGCCTATTAATGAAAAACTGTTTTTT. This translates into CASSEATGPINEKLFF.

This chain joins TRBV5-1 and TRBJ1-2, with D hard to call. The V and J ends lost 3 bases and 3 bases respectively, with 15 bases between them. Germline lookup yields CDR1 SGHRS and CDR2 YFSETQ. This CDR3 is built from 15 residues. This chain's CDR3 is CASSYSGERDYGYTF. Written as DNA, the CDR3 is TGCGCCAGCAGCTATTCTGGAGAACGTGACTATGGCTACACCTTC.

The CDR3 nucleotides are TGTGCCACCACGGGACAGGGAACGGACTATGGCTACACCTTC. Translating it yields CATTGQGTDYGYTF. The chain couples TRBV2 to TRBJ1-2, with 9 nucleotides matching TRBD1. V lost 10 bases, J lost 3 bases, and 9 bases stayed unmatched. The germline gives CDR1 SNHLY, CDR2 FYNNEI. This CDR3 is 14 amino acids long.

Many counts were recorded for this clonotype. This chain links TRBV7-2 with TRBJ2-5; 9 nucleotides agree with TRBD2. The CDR3 spans 18 residues. V lost 1 base to trimming and J lost 2 bases; unmatched junction nucleotides: 11. Germline CDR1 SGHTA, CDR2 FQGNSA. The CDR3 DNA is TGTGCCAGCAGCTTAGGTCTGAGGGCTAGCGGGGAACAAGAGACCCAGTACTTC. It encodes CASSLGLRASGEQETQYF.

This clonotype was counted between two and nine times. The rearrangement links TRBV12-3 or TRBV12-4 to TRBJ2-5, with 9 bases fitting TRBD1. This CDR3 spans 16 amino acids. Trimming at V came to 6 bases and at J to 4 bases, leaving 12 bases not matched to a gene. The CDR3 region has the DNA TGTGCCAGCAGGCAGAATTCCGGGACAGGGATAGAGACCCAGTACTTC. Protein sequence: CASRQNSGTGIETQYF.

The chain is built from TRBV19 and TRBJ2-1; the match to TRBD2 covers 10 bases. The CDR3 covers 15 residues. The germline V gene encodes CDR1 LNHDA and CDR2 SQIVND (reference sequence). V gave up 9 bases and J gave up 7 bases; unmatched junction bases: 12. CDR3 sequence (DNA): TGTGCCAGCCACCAGCGGGGGGGCACCGGAAATGAGCAGTTCTTC. Protein product: CASHQRGGTGNEQFF. Full variable domain (missing parts from reference TRBV19 and TRBJ2-1): DGGITQSPKYLFRKEGQNVTLSCEQNLNHDAMYWYRQDPGQGLRLIYYSQIVNDFQKGDIAEGYSVSREKKESFPLTVTSAQKNPTAFYLCASHQRGGTGNEQFFGPGTRLTVL.

CDR3 bases: TGCGCCAGCAGCCAAGATCTGGGTTCAGCCACTGAAGCTTTCTTT. Its translation is CASSQDLGSATEAFF. The rearrangement links TRBV4-1 to TRBJ1-1; no reliable D call. CDR1 is MGHRA, CDR2 YSYEKL, per germline. The CDR3 is 15 residues long. Trimming left V 0 bases short and J 4 bases short, with 12 bases between.

The chain is built from TRBV3-1 and TRBJ2-5; maybe TRBD1 (5 bases). The V gene's germline CDR1 is LGHDT and CDR2 YNNKEL (reference sequence). V was clipped by 0 bases and J by 5 bases, with 13 bases between them. The length of the CDR3 is 15 residues. This chain's CDR3 is CASSQEMGPRETQYF. CDR3 sequence (DNA): TGTGCCAGCAGCCAAGAGATGGGGCCCCGGGAGACCCAGTACTTC.

The rearrangement links TRBV7-2 to TRBJ2-7; tentatively, D is TRBD1 or TRBD2 (5 bases each). The CDR3 is 15 residues long. Between the trimmed V and J ends, which lost 5 bases and 4 bases, there was a span of 18 bases. In germline, CDR1 is SGHTA, CDR2 FQGNSA. CDR3 DNA sequence: TGTGCCAGCAGCCCAGGGTCTTTTAGCGTTTACGAGCAGTACTTC. It is translated as CASSPGSFSVYEQYF.

This chain joins TRBV2 and TRBJ2-5, with 8 bases that match TRBD2. Losses at the gene ends were 4 bases for V and 3 bases for J; bases not matched to a gene: 10. The CDR3 consists of 16 residues. Germline CDR1 is SNHLY and CDR2 is FYNNEI. CDR3 residues: CASSGFLTSAEETQYF. CDR3 bases: TGTGCCAGCAGTGGCTTTTTGACTAGCGCAGAAGAGACCCAGTACTTC.

The sample holds a few counts of this clonotype. V is TRBV12-3 or TRBV12-4 and J is TRBJ2-1; no clear D. V was trimmed by 3 bases and J by 15 bases, leaving 18 bases between them. The CDR3 spans 13 residues. CDR3 nucleotides: TGTGCCAGCAGTTTGAAGGGCCCGGAGATCGGGTTCTTC. This translates into CASSLKGPEIGFF.

Concerning this clonotype itself: This may come from a read error, since a much larger clone is one base off. V and J are TRBV6-1 and TRBJ2-5; weak D call: TRBD1 (6 bases). CDR1 and CDR2 (germline): MNHNS, SASEGT. The CDR3 length is 14 residues. CDR3 sequence (DNA): TGTGCCAGCAGTGAAAAGCAGGGACAAGAGAACCAGTACTTC. Translation: CASSEKQGQENQYF.